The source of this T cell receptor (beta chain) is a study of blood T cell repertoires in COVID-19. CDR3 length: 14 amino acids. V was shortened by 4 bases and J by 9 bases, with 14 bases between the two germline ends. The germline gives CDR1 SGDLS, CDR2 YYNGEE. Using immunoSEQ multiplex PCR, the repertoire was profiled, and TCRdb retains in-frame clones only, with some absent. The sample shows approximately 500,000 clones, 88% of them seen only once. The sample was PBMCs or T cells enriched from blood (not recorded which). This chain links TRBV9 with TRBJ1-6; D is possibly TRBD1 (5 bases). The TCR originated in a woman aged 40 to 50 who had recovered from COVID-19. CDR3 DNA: TGTGCCAGCAGCATACAGGCCTCAGCTTCACCCCTCCACTTT. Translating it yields CASSIQASASPLHF.